The 3 T cell receptor beta chains presented below share a single source sample, sequenced in a study of beta chain features in type 1 diabetes. The investigators reverse transcribed all of the isolated RNA, so they sequenced expressed TCRB transcripts. The protocol was immunoSEQ multiplex PCR, while the TCRdb copy is restricted to in-frame clones and leaves out a portion. The data show 300,000 to 400,000 clones, 9.5% to 10% seen once. Findings and limits, study-wide: Shortening of TCRB CDR3s, moderate but significant, appeared in all four CD4+ subsets of Type 1 diabetes patients.

What these receptors recognize is not known. The specimen was central memory CD4+ T cells from blood. The receptor source for this set is a man aged 25 to 40 with type 1 diabetes.

This clone was counted only a few times. The rearrangement uses TRBV30 and TRBJ2-1; D perhaps matches TRBD1 (6 bases). V dropped 0 bases and J dropped 5 bases, with 20 bases sitting between them. Germline V gene lookup returns CDR1 GTSNPN and CDR2 SVGIG (reference sequence). CDR3 length: 17 amino acids. CDR3 bases: TGTGCCTGGAGTGTACAGGGAAGGGGAGAAGGGCACAATGAGCAGTTCTTC. Translation gives CAWSVQGRGEGHNEQFF.

V and J are TRBV9 and TRBJ2-7; 9 nucleotides agree with TRBD1. Germline trimming cut 4 bases from V and 5 bases from J; bases unmatched to any gene: 13. The CDR3 covers 16 residues. CDR1 is SGDLS and CDR2 is YYNGEE in the germline V gene. CDR3 DNA: TGTGCCAGCAGCCCCCGAGGGGACAGGGAATCCCACGAGCAGTACTTC. Protein product: CASSPRGDRESHEQYF.

The rearrangement uses TRBV19 and TRBJ2-7, with D tentatively TRBD2 (5 bases). The germline V gene encodes CDR1 LNHDA and CDR2 SQIVND (reference sequence). The V end was cut by 4 bases, the J end by 0 bases, with 22 bases between. The CDR3 runs to 18 residues. This chain's CDR3 is CASSNGGLLGESSYEQYF. The CDR3, as DNA: TGTGCCAGTAGTAACGGCGGATTACTGGGAGAGAGCTCCTACGAGCAGTACTTC.